The sequence of this T cell receptor (beta chain) was determined in a study of persistence of HIV-infected CD4 T cells. Sequencing used immunoSEQ version 4 in survey mode. Profiling relied on immunoSEQ multiplex PCR, and the TCRdb table lists in-frame clones only, not all of them. The sample includes roughly 41,000 clones, approximately 90% of them seen just once. This clone showed up just once. Its matching antigen is unknown. The V end was cut by 3 bases, the J end by 8 bases, with 19 bases between. The CDR3 covers 15 residues. Germline CDR1 reads MDHEN; CDR2 reads SYDVKM. Nonspecific anti-CD3/anti-CD28 bead stimulation represents the broad CD4+ T cell repertoire. Sorting of responding CD4+ T cells relied on upregulated CD40 ligand together with CD69.

The sample consisted of CD4+ T cells sorted from PBMCs after roughly 20-hour stimulation, taken from a patient who received antiretroviral therapy. This TCR derives from an adult man with HIV who was CMV-seropositive. The rearrangement links TRBV28 to TRBJ1-2; D is possibly TRBD1 (5 bases). The CDR3, as DNA: TGTGCCAGCAGTTTCGTCCGGTGGTCCTCAGGGGGCTACACCTTC. Amino acids: CASSFVRWSSGGYTF.